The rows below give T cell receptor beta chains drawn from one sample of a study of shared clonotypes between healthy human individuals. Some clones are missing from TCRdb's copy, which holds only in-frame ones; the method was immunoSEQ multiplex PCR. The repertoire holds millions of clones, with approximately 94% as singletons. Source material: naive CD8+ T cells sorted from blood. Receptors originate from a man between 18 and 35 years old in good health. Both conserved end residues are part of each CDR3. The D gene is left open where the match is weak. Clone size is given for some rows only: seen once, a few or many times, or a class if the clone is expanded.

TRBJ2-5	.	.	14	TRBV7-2	TGTGCCAGCCAAAAAGTGGGCGGGCGGGAGACCCAGTACTTC	CASQKVGGRETQYF
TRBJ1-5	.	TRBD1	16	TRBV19	TGTGCCAGTAGTATTTATCTTCTCCAGGGGGATCAGCCCCAGCATTTT	CASSIYLLQGDQPQHF
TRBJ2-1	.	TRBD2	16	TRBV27	TGTGCCAGCAGTTTATTCCTAGCGGAGAGGGGCAATGAGCAGTTCTTC	CASSLFLAERGNEQFF
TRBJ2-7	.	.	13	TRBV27	TGTGCCAGCAGTTTAGCCGAAGGGTACGAGCAGTACTTC	CASSLAEGYEQYF
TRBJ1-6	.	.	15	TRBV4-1	TGCGCCAGCAGCCAAGATATTGGAGGTCGGGGCCCCCTCCACTTT	CASSQDIGGRGPLHF
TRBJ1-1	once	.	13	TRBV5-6	TGTGCCAGCAGCCCAACAATGAACACTGAAGCTTTCTTT	CASSPTMNTEAFF
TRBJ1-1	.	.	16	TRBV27	TGTGCCAGCAGCCCGGGGCCCGGGACTCTGAACACTGAAGCTTTCTTT	CASSPGPGTLNTEAFF
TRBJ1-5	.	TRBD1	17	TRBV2	TGTGCCAGCAGTGAACATAGGGACAGGGGAAAGGATCAGCCCCAGCATTTT	CASSEHRDRGKDQPQHF
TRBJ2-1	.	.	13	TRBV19	TGTGCCAGTAGTATTTTGCGGGACAATGAGCAGTTCTTC	CASSILRDNEQFF
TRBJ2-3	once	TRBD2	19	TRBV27	TGTGCCAGCAGTCCCCGATGGACTAGCGGGGGCCTACGCACAGATACGCAGTATTTT	CASSPRWTSGGLRTDTQYF
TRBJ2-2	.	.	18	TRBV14	TGTGCCAGCAGCCAAGATCTCACATCACAGATAAACACCGGGGAGCTGTTTTTT	CASSQDLTSQINTGELFF
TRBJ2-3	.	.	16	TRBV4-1	TGCGCCAGCAGCCAACGGGCCAGCGGGTCCACAGATACGCAGTATTTT	CASSQRASGSTDTQYF